Sequencing of this T cell receptor (beta chain) was carried out in a study of CD8 T cells in ankylosing spondylitis. There are 12 residues in the CDR3. The V gene end was trimmed by 7 bases and the J gene end by 8 bases; junction bases not matched to a gene: 5. Germline CDR1 is SGHVS and CDR2 is FQNEAQ. TCRdb redid the calling of the 5' RACE reads with MiXCR, one entry per CDR3 protein. The sample has 210,000 or so distinct CDR3 sequences; 8% to 10% are singletons. In this sample, this clonotype turned up a few times. Antigen unknown. General observations from the study: The study identified a TCR beta motif of several highly homologous variants that appeared characteristic of ankylosing spondylitis blood.

The rearrangement links TRBV7-8 to TRBJ2-4; 7 bases line up with TRBD1. The sequence came from a female donor with ankylosing spondylitis or in good health (not recorded which). Source material: blood, either unsorted or a sorted T cell fraction (not recorded which). The CDR3 loop reads CASTQTGDIQYF. The DNA of the CDR3 is TGTGCCAGCACCCAAACAGGGGACATTCAGTACTTC.